The source of this T cell receptor beta chain is a study of siplizumab effects on memory and regulatory T cells. Germline CDR1 reads SGDLS; CDR2 reads YYNGEE. V was cut by 0 bases and J by 2 bases, with 11 bases left in between. The CDR3 runs to 15 residues. TCRdb keeps only in-frame clones here, not all; method: immunoSEQ multiplex PCR. In the table there are roughly 120,000 clones, roughly 94% of which are singletons. Sequenced input: non-Treg CD4+ T cells sorted from blood. The chain carries TRBV9 and TRBJ1-2; no clear D gene. This TCR was recovered from a human donor in good health. The CDR3 nucleotides read TGTGCCAGCAGCGTAGCAGGAGTATCAAACTATGGCTACACCTTC. It is translated as CASSVAGVSNYGYTF. The entire variable domain, with the rest obtained from reference TRBV9 and TRBJ1-2, is as follows: DSGVTQTPKHLITATGQRVTLRCSPRSGDLSVYWYQQSLDQGLQFLIQYYNGEERAKGNILERFSAQQFPDLHSELNLSSLELGDSALYFCASSVAGVSNYGYTFGSGTRLTVV.